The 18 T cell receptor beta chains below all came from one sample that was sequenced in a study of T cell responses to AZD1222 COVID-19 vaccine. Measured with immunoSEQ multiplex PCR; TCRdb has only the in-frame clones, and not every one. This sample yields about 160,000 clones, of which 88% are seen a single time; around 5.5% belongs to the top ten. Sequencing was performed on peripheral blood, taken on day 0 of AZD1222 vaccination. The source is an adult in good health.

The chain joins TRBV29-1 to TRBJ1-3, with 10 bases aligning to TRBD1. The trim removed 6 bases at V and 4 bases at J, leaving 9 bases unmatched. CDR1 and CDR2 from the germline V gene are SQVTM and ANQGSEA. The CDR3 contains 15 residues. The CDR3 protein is CSVTPGTGEGNTIYF. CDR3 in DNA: TGCAGCGTGACTCCAGGGACAGGGGAAGGAAACACCATATATTTT.

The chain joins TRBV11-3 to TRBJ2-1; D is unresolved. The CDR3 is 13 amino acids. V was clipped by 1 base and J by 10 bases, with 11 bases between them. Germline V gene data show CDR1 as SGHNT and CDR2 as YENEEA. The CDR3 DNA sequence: TGTGCCAGCAGCTTAGTAGGTGCCGGGGAGCAGTTCTTC. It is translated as CASSLVGAGEQFF. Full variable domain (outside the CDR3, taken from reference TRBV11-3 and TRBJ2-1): EAGVVQSPRYKIIEKKQPVAFWCNPISGHNTLYWYLQNLGQGPELLIRYENEEAVDDSQLPKDRFSAERLKGVDSTLKIQPAELGDSAVYLCASSLVGAGEQFFGPGTRLTVL.

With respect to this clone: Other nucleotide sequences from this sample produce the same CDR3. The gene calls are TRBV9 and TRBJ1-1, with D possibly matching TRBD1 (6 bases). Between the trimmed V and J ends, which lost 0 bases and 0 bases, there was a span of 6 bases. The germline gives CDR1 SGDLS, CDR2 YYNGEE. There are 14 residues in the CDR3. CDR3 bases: TGTGCCAGCAGCGTAGGACAGGTGAACACTGAAGCTTTCTTT. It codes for CASSVGQVNTEAFF. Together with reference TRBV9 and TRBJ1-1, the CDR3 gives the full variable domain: DSGVTQTPKHLITATGQRVTLRCSPRSGDLSVYWYQQSLDQGLQFLIQYYNGEERAKGNILERFSAQQFPDLHSELNLSSLELGDSALYFCASSVGQVNTEAFFGQGTRLTVV.

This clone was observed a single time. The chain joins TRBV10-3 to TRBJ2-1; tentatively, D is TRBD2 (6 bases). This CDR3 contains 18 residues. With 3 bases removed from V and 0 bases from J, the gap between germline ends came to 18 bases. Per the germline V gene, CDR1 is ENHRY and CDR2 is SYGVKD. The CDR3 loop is CAISEFPRGSSSYNEQFF. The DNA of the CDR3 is TGTGCCATCAGTGAATTCCCTCGGGGGTCGAGCTCCTACAATGAGCAGTTCTTC.

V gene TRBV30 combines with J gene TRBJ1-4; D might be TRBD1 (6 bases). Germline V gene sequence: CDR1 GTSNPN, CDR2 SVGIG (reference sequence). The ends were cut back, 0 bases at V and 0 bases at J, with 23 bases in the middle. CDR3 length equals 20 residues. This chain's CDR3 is CAWSVRAGTPVIATNEKLFF. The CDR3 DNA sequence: TGTGCCTGGAGTGTAAGGGCCGGGACACCGGTCATTGCAACTAATGAAAAACTGTTTTTT.

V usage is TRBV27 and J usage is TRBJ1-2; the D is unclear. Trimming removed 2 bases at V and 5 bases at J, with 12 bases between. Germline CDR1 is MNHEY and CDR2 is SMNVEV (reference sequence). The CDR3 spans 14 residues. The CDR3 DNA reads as TGTGCCAGCAGTTTAAAGTCACGGACTTATGGCTACACCTTC. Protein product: CASSLKSRTYGYTF.

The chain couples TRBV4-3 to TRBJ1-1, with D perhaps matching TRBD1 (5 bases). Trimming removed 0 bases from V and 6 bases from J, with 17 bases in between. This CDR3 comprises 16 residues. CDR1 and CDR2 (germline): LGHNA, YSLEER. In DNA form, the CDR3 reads TGCGCCAGCAGCCAAGATTTGCTCCGGGGCAATCCTGAAGCTTTCTTT. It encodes CASSQDLLRGNPEAFF.

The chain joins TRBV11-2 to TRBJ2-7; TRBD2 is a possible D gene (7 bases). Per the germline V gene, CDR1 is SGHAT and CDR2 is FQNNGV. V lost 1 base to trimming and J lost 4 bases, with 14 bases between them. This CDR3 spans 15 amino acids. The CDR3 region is CASSLVQGRGYEQYF. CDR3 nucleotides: TGTGCCAGCAGCTTAGTGCAGGGGCGGGGGTACGAGCAGTACTTC.

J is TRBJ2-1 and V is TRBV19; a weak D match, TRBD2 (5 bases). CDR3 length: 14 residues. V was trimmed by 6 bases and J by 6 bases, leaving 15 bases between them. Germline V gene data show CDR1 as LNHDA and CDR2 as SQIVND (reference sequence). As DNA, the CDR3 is TGTGCCAGTAGGTTCCGGGGTAGAGTCAATGAGCAGTTCTTC. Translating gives CASRFRGRVNEQFF.

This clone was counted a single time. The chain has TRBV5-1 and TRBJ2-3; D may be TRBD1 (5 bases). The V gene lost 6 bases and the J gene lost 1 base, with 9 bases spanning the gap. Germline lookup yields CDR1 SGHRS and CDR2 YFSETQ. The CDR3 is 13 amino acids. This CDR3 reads CASNLGGTDTQYF. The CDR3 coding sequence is TGCGCCAGCAATCTAGGGGGCACAGATACGCAGTATTTT. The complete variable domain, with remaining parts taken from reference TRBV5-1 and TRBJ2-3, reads KAGVTQTPRYLIKTRGQQVTLSCSPISGHRSVSWYQQTPGQGLQFLFEYFSETQRNKGNFPGRFSGRQFSNSRSEMNVSTLELGDSALYLCASNLGGTDTQYFGPGTRLTVL.

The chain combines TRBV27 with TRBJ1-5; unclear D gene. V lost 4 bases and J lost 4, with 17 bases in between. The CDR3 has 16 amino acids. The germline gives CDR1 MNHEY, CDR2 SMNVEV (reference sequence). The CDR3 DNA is TGTGCCAGCAGTTCCTACCGGGCCGTCCGGAATCAGCCCCAGCATTTT. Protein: CASSSYRAVRNQPQHF.

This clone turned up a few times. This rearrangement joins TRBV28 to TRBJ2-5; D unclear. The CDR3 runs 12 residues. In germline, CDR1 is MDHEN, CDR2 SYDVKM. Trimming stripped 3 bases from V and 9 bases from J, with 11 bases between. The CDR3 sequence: CASSLGIRAQYF. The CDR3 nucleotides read TGTGCCAGCAGTTTGGGGATAAGGGCCCAGTACTTC. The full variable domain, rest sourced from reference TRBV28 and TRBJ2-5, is DVKVTQSSRYLVKRTGEKVFLECVQDMDHENMFWYRQDPGLGLRLIYFSYDVKMKEKGDIPEGYSVSREKKERFSLILESASTNQTSMYLCASSLGIRAQYFGPGTRLLVL.

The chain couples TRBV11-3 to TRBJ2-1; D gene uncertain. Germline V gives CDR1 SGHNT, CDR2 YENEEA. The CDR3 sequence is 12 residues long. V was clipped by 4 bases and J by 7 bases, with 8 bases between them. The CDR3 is CASSSGANEQFF. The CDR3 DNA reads TGTGCCAGCAGCTCCGGTGCGAATGAGCAGTTCTTC. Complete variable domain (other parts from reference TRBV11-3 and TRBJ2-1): EAGVVQSPRYKIIEKKQPVAFWCNPISGHNTLYWYLQNLGQGPELLIRYENEEAVDDSQLPKDRFSAERLKGVDSTLKIQPAELGDSAVYLCASSSGANEQFFGPGTRLTVL.

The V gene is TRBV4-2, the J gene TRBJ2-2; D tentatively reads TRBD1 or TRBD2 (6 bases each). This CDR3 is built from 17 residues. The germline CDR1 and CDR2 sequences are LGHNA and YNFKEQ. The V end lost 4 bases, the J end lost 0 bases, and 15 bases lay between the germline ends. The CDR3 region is CASSPPGRGANTGELFF. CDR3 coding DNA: TGTGCCAGCAGCCCCCCTGGAAGGGGGGCGAACACCGGGGAGCTGTTTTTT.

DNA of the CDR3: TGCGCCAGCAGTCTAAAGGATTTCTATGGCTACACCTTC. This encodes CASSLKDFYGYTF. The rearrangement links TRBV23-1 to TRBJ1-2; unclear D gene. TRBV23-1 has ORF status, its function being uncertain. With 4 bases removed from V and 4 bases from J, the gap between germline ends came to 10 bases. There are 13 residues in the CDR3.

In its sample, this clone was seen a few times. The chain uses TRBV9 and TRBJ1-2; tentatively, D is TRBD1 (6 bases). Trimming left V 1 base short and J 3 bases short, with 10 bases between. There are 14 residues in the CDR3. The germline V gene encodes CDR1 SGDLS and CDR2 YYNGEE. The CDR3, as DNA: TGTGCCAGCAGCGTATCAGGGGATGACTATGGCTACACCTTC. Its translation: CASSVSGDDYGYTF.

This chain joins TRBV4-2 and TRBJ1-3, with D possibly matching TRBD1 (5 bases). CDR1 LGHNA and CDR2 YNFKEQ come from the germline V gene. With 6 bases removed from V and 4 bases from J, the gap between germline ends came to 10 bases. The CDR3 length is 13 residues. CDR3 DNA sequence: TGTGCCAGCAGTTCGGCAGGGGGAAACACCATATATTTT. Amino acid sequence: CASSSAGGNTIYF.

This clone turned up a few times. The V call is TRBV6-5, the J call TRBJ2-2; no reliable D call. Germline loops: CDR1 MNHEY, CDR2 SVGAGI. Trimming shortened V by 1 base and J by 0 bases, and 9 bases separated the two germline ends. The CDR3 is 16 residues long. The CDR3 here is CASSYYGSSNTGELFF. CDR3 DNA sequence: TGTGCCAGCAGTTACTACGGATCTTCGAACACCGGGGAGCTGTTTTTT.